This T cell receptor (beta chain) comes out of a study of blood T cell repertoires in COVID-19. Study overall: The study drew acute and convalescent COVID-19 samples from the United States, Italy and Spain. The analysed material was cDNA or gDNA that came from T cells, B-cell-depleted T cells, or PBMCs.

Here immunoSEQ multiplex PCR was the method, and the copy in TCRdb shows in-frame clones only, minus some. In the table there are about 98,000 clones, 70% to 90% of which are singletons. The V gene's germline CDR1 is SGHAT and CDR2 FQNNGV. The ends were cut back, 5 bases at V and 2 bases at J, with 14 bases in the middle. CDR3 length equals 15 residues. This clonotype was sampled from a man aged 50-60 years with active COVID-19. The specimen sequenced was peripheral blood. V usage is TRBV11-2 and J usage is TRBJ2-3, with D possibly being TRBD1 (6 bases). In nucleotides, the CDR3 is TGTGCCAGCAGCACCGTAACAGGGATCACAGATACGCAGTATTTT. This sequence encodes CASSTVTGITDTQYF.